The present T cell receptor (beta chain) was sequenced within a study of blood T cells in healthy people across ages. Germline V gives CDR1 MNHEY, CDR2 SVGEGT. V was trimmed by 6 bases and J by 4 bases, leaving 12 bases between them. The CDR3 consists of 13 residues. Alongside a J-beta primer mix, a sample-barcoded 5' primer served in a second PCR lasting about 7 to 12 cycles. One entry per CDR3 protein results from TCRdb running MiXCR on the 5' RACE reads. The sample lists roughly 1,700,000 distinct CDR3 sequences; 28% were seen once. Specimen: blood. The receptor's source is a woman aged 25-40 years in good health. The rearrangement joins TRBV6-2 or TRBV6-3 to TRBJ1-2; maybe TRBD1 (6 bases). CDR3 DNA sequence: TGTGCCAGCAGGACAGGACAGCTCTATGGCTACACCTTC. As protein: CASRTGQLYGYTF.